This entry lists 24 T cell receptor beta chains sequenced from one sample in a study of CD8 T cells in Susac syndrome. Reverse transcription of roughly 0.5 to 1 ug RNA was performed with random hexamers. MiXCR was run by TCRdb on the immunoSEQ multiplex PCR reads, yielding one entry per CDR3 protein. The table shows 300,000 to 350,000 distinct CDR3 sequences, with 92% occurring only once. The material sequenced was CD4+ T cells from PBMCs. Receptor source: a human donor with multiple sclerosis.

The chain combines TRBV30 with TRBJ1-1; no reliable D call. Looked up from germline, CDR1 is GTSNPN and CDR2 is SVGIG (reference sequence). The ends were cut back, 6 bases at V and 1 base at J, with 6 bases in the middle. The CDR3 extends over 11 amino acids. CDR3 protein: CACQQNTEAFF. Here the CDR3 DNA reads TGTGCCTGTCAACAGAACACTGAAGCTTTCTTT.

This clonotype came up once. The chain employs TRBV12-3 or TRBV12-4 and TRBJ1-6; TRBD1 might be the D (5 bases). The CDR3 totals 15 residues. V was pared by 6 bases and J by 3 bases, with 12 bases between. This chain's CDR3 is CASSRQGNYNSPLHF. CDR3 coding DNA: TGTGCCAGCAGCCGTCAGGGAAACTATAATTCACCCCTCCACTTT.

V gene TRBV12-3 or TRBV12-4 combines with J gene TRBJ2-5; the match to TRBD2 covers 11 bases. The junction had 7 bases not matched to a gene; V was cut back by 3 bases and J by 4 bases. This CDR3 has 16 residues. The CDR3 is CASSFSKLAGAETQYF. The CDR3 DNA reads TGTGCCAGCAGTTTTTCGAAACTAGCGGGGGCAGAGACCCAGTACTTC.

The V and J genes are TRBV6-2 or TRBV6-3 and TRBJ2-1, with a possible D match to TRBD2 (5 bases). The V gene's germline CDR1 is MNHEY and CDR2 SVGEGT. V was clipped by 0 bases and J by 8 bases, with 14 bases between them. This CDR3 contains 15 residues. CDR3: CASSYSKRGIDEQFF. The CDR3 DNA reads as TGTGCCAGCAGTTACTCGAAGAGAGGGATCGATGAGCAGTTCTTC.

The chain links TRBV6-5 to TRBJ2-3; D call uncertain. The germline gives CDR1 MNHEY, CDR2 SVGAGI. Trimming pared 0 bases from V and 2 bases from J, leaving 9 bases between. The CDR3 spans 15 residues. CDR3 nucleotides: TGTGCCAGCAGTTACTCGTGGGCTAACACAGATACGCAGTATTTT. Amino acids: CASSYSWANTDTQYF.

V gene TRBV5-1 combines with J gene TRBJ1-1; 10 bases align to TRBD1. CDR3 length equals 15 residues. J was trimmed by 5 bases and V by 3 bases; bases with no gene match: 7. Looked up from germline, CDR1 is SGHRS and CDR2 is YFSETQ. Here the CDR3 reads CASSSQGQGHTEAFF. The CDR3 nucleotides are TGCGCCAGCAGCTCCCAGGGACAGGGGCATACTGAAGCTTTCTTT.

The chain has TRBV5-1 and TRBJ2-3; 9 bases line up with TRBD2. CDR3 size: 14 residues. V lost 0 bases to trimming and J lost 6 bases; unmatched junction nucleotides: 2. CDR1 and CDR2 (germline): SGHRS, YFSETQ. CDR3 nucleotides: TGCGCCAGCAGCTTGGATGCGGGAGGGGATACGCAGTATTTT. Translating it yields CASSLDAGGDTQYF.

This sequence joins TRBV2 and TRBJ2-5; 7 bases match TRBD2. The J segment lost 2 bases and the V segment lost 7 bases, leaving 13 bases of the junction unmatched. Germline V gene sequence: CDR1 SNHLY, CDR2 FYNNEI. This CDR3 region has 16 residues. The CDR3 DNA sequence: TGTGCCAGCAAAACGCCCCTAGCGGCGTTACAAGAGACCCAGTACTTC. It specifies CASKTPLAALQETQYF.

CDR3 sequence: CASSNEIRRGGPNEQFF. In DNA form, the CDR3 reads TGCGCCAGCAGTAATGAGATTCGGCGGGGGGGCCCGAATGAGCAGTTCTTC. V and J are TRBV5-1 and TRBJ2-1; the match to TRBD2 covers 9 bases. CDR1 SGHRS and CDR2 YFSETQ come from the germline V gene. V gave up 5 bases and J gave up 7 bases; unmatched junction bases: 16. The CDR3 is 17 residues long. The complete variable domain, with remaining parts taken from reference TRBV5-1 and TRBJ2-1, reads KAGVTQTPRYLIKTRGQQVTLSCSPISGHRSVSWYQQTPGQGLQFLFEYFSETQRNKGNFPGRFSGRQFSNSRSEMNVSTLELGDSALYLCASSNEIRRGGPNEQFFGPGTRLTVL.

V gene TRBV5-1 combines with J gene TRBJ1-2; D not certain. The V end lost 4 bases, the J end lost 0 bases, and 10 bases lay between the germline ends. The length of the CDR3 is 14 residues. Looked up from germline, CDR1 is SGHRS and CDR2 is YFSETQ. The CDR3 here is CASSPGEANYGYTF. The DNA for the CDR3 is TGCGCCAGCAGCCCGGGAGAGGCTAACTATGGCTACACCTTC.

This rearrangement joins TRBV12-3 or TRBV12-4 to TRBJ1-3; possible D gene TRBD1, 6 bases. The CDR3 is 15 residues long. V lost 7 bases and J lost 0, with 13 bases in between. The CDR3 here is CASTIQGHSGNTIYF. CDR3 nucleotides: TGTGCCAGCACGATCCAGGGGCACTCTGGAAACACCATATATTTT.

The chain combines TRBV4-2 with TRBJ1-6, with TRBD1 matching 11 bases. The V gene end was trimmed by 4 bases and the J gene end by 9 bases; junction bases not matched to a gene: 11. The CDR3 is made up of 17 amino acids. Germline assignment: CDR1 LGHNA and CDR2 YNFKEQ. Written as DNA, the CDR3 is TGTGCCAGCAGCCTATTCCTTTGGACAGGGGGCGGTTCACCCCTCCACTTT. The encoded protein is CASSLFLWTGGGSPLHF.

This chain connects TRBV6-5 to TRBJ2-3; either TRBD1 or TRBD2 may supply D (5 bases each). Trimming took off 6 bases at V and 1 base at J, with 14 bases between the two ends. There are 15 residues in the CDR3. Looked up from germline, CDR1 is MNHEY and CDR2 is SVGAGI. This chain's CDR3 is CASSRGPPGTDTQYF. The CDR3 region has the DNA TGTGCCAGCAGCCGGGGCCCCCCCGGCACAGATACGCAGTATTTT.

This clonotype is a singleton in its sample. The chain carries TRBV7-9 and TRBJ1-1, with D possibly being TRBD1 (6 bases). Germline V gene lookup returns CDR1 SEHNR and CDR2 FQNEAQ (reference sequence). The CDR3 consists of 16 residues. V was pared by 5 bases and J by 2 bases, with 18 bases between. This chain's CDR3 is CASSPRPTGINTEAFF. The CDR3 coding sequence is TGTGCCAGCAGCCCCCGACCGACAGGCATTAACACTGAAGCTTTCTTT.

The V call is TRBV20-1, the J call TRBJ1-1; maybe TRBD1 (6 bases). CDR3 length equals 14 residues. Germline loops: CDR1 DFQATT, CDR2 SNEGSKA (reference sequence). V was shortened by 1 base and J by 7 bases, with 16 bases between the two germline ends. As DNA, the CDR3 is TGCAGTGCTAGAGCGGGGGCTGTGGCCTTTGAAGCTTTCTTT. This gives the protein CSARAGAVAFEAFF.

The J gene is TRBJ1-5, the V gene TRBV19, with 8 nucleotides matching TRBD1. This CDR3 has 15 amino acids. In germline, CDR1 is LNHDA, CDR2 SQIVND (reference sequence). J gave up 4 bases and V 10 bases, and 12 bases lay outside the gene matches. The CDR3 nucleotides are TGTGCCACTAGACAGGGGCTCCTGAGGAATCAGCCCCAGCATTTT. Translation gives CATRQGLLRNQPQHF.

This clonotype was detected only a few times. The chain recombines TRBV29-1 with TRBJ1-2; possibly TRBD1 for D (6 bases). CDR1 is SQVTM, CDR2 ANQGSEA, per germline. This CDR3 spans 13 amino acids. V was trimmed by 7 bases and J by 4 bases, leaving 16 bases between them. CDR3 in amino acids: CSAGGREAYGYTF. As DNA, the CDR3 is TGCAGCGCCGGGGGCAGGGAGGCCTATGGCTACACCTTC. The full variable domain, completed using reference TRBV29-1 and TRBJ1-2, is SAVISQKPSRDICQRGTSLTIQCQVDSQVTMMFWYRQQPGQSLTLIATANQGSEATYESGFVIDKFPISRPNLTFSTLTVSNMSPEDSSIYLCSAGGREAYGYTFGSGTRLTVV.

V is TRBV19 and J is TRBJ2-2; 8 positions match TRBD1. Germline CDR1 LNHDA, CDR2 SQIVND (reference sequence). V shed 3 bases and J 6 bases; nucleotides not matched to a gene: 6. The CDR3 sequence is 15 residues long. CDR3 region: CASSITRTGSGELFF. CDR3 sequence (DNA): TGTGCCAGTAGTATCACCAGGACAGGGTCCGGGGAGCTGTTTTTT. The full variable domain, with the rest looked up from reference TRBV19 and TRBJ2-2, is DGGITQSPKYLFRKEGQNVTLSCEQNLNHDAMYWYRQDPGQGLRLIYYSQIVNDFQKGDIAEGYSVSREKKESFPLTVTSAQKNPTAFYLCASSITRTGSGELFFGEGSRLTVL.

The CDR3 loop reads CASSRQYYEQYF. The CDR3 DNA is TGTGCCAGCAGTCGACAGTACTACGAGCAGTACTTC. The V call is TRBV2, the J call TRBJ2-7; perhaps TRBD1 as D (5 bases). Germline CDR1 SNHLY, CDR2 FYNNEI. Trimming took 5 bases from V and 3 from J, leaving 8 bases between them. The CDR3 runs 12 residues.

This chain uses TRBV5-1 with TRBJ1-1; TRBD1 agrees at 7 bases. The CDR3 is 19 residues long. Germline loops: CDR1 SGHRS, CDR2 YFSETQ. With 1 base clipped from V and 1 base from J, the junction kept 16 bases outside the gene matches. CDR3: CASSLTFDRDLRPNTEAFF. The DNA for the CDR3 is TGCGCCAGCAGCTTGACGTTTGACAGGGACCTACGCCCGAACACTGAAGCTTTCTTT.

The count of this clonotype is one. The chain couples TRBV29-1 to TRBJ2-7; 8 bases match TRBD2. The germline V gene has CDR1 SQVTM and CDR2 ANQGSEA. The J segment lost 1 base and the V segment lost 6 bases, leaving 8 bases of the junction unmatched. This CDR3 spans 14 amino acids. The CDR3 spells CSVERSGGSYEQYF. In nucleotides, the CDR3 is TGCAGCGTGGAAAGGAGCGGGGGATCCTACGAGCAGTACTTC.

V and J are TRBV9 and TRBJ2-6, with 9 bases that match TRBD1. CDR3 length: 18 amino acids. The ends lost 3 bases at V and 2 bases at J; junction bases unmatched: 9. Germline CDR1 is SGDLS and CDR2 is YYNGEE. CDR3 loop: CASSARGTGIPGANVLTF. The CDR3, as DNA: TGTGCCAGCAGCGCCAGAGGGACAGGGATTCCTGGGGCCAACGTCCTGACTTTC. The full variable domain, rest sourced from reference TRBV9 and TRBJ2-6, is DSGVTQTPKHLITATGQRVTLRCSPRSGDLSVYWYQQSLDQGLQFLIQYYNGEERAKGNILERFSAQQFPDLHSELNLSSLELGDSALYFCASSARGTGIPGANVLTFGAGSRLTVL.

The chain is built from TRBV10-3 and TRBJ2-3, with TRBD2 identical over 14 bases. Trimming at V came to 3 bases and at J to 2 bases, leaving 7 bases not matched to a gene. Germline-derived CDR1 and CDR2 are ENHRY and SYGVKD. The CDR3 has 18 residues. The CDR3 bases are TGTGCCATCAGTGATGTTGGACTAGCGGGAGGCAACACAGATACGCAGTATTTT. Translation: CAISDVGLAGGNTDTQYF.

V gene TRBV7-9 combines with J gene TRBJ1-4; 7 nucleotides line up with TRBD1. Germline CDR1 and CDR2: SEHNR and FQNEAQ (reference sequence). This CDR3 spans 14 amino acids. Trimming took 5 bases from V and 4 from J; bases not matched to a gene: 4. DNA for the CDR3: TGTGCCAGCAGCCAAGGACAGGATAATGAAAAACTGTTTTTT. It is translated as CASSQGQDNEKLFF.